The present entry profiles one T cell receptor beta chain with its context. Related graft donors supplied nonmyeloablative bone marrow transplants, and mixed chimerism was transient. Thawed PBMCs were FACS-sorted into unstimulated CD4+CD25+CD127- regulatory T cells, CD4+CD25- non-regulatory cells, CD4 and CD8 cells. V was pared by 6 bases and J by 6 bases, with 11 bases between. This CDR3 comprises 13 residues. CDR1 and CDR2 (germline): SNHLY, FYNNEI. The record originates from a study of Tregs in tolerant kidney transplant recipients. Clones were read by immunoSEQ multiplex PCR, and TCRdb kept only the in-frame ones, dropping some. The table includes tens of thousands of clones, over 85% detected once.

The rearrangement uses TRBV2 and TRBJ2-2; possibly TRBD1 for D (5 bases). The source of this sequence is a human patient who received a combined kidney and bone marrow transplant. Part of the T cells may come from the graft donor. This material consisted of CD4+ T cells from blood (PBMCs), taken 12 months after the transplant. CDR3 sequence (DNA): TGTGCCAGCAGCCCAGGGTTTTCCGGGGAGCTGTTTTTT. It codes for CASSPGFSGELFF.